This is a list of T cell receptor beta chains from one sample in a study of OX40 agonist ivuxolimab in advanced cancers. Sequenced by immunoSEQ multiplex PCR; TCRdb stores in-frame clones only, minus some. This sample has about 81,000 clones, with about 86% found just once. The source material was CD4+ or CD8+ T cells sorted from blood, sampled in a trial of the OX40 agonist ivuxolimab. The receptors here all came from an adult with an advanced solid tumor such as melanoma, head and neck, liver or kidney cancer. Each CDR3 is given with its conserved first and last residue. D genes are given only for firm matches. Only some rows state a clone size, as once, few, many or a class for expanded clones.

clone_size	j_call	d_call	v_call	cdr3_nt	cdr3_aa
-	TRBJ2-7	-	TRBV11-2	TGTGCCAGCAGCTCCGGACTGGCCCACAACGAGCAGTACTTC	CASSSGLAHNEQYF
-	TRBJ2-3	-	TRBV6-5	TGTGCCAGCAGTTCAGCCTTCGCTGCAGATACGCAGTATTTT	CASSSAFAADTQYF
-	TRBJ1-2	-	TRBV6-6	TGTGCCAGCCATCCCATCGACGGGGACTATGGCTACACCTTC	CASHPIDGDYGYTF
-	TRBJ2-3	TRBD2	TRBV6-4	TGTGCCAGCAGTGACTCGAGCGGGGGCACAGATACGCAGTATTTT	CASSDSSGGTDTQYF
-	TRBJ2-3	-	TRBV27	TGTGCCAGCAGTCCTGCTTCGGGGACAGATACGCAGTATTTT	CASSPASGTDTQYF
-	TRBJ2-3	-	TRBV10-3	TGTGCCACCCGTGGGACCACATCTCCTACAGATACGCAGTATTTT	CATRGTTSPTDTQYF
-	TRBJ1-6	-	TRBV30	TGTGCCTGGAGTCCTCGAGGTTCCGGGTCACCCCTCCACTTT	CAWSPRGSGSPLHF
-	TRBJ1-2	-	TRBV2	TGTGCCAGCAGCGACAGGCTAAGTAACTATGGCTACACCTTC	CASSDRLSNYGYTF
-	TRBJ1-1	TRBD1	TRBV4-2	TGTGCCAGCAGCCAAGATGGACTGGGACAGGGCCTTGTGCCCCTTCCACGTGAGAGAACTTTCTTT	CASSQDGLGQGLVPLPRERTFF
-	TRBJ2-2	TRBD1	TRBV28	TGTGCCAGCAGTCCCCTCCCCGGACAGGGTACGAACACCGGGGAGCTGTTTTTT	CASSPLPGQGTNTGELFF
-	TRBJ2-7	-	TRBV27	TGTGCCAGCAGTTTAAAGGGGTCCTACGAGCAGTACTTC	CASSLKGSYEQYF
once	TRBJ2-7	-	TRBV19	TGTGCCAGTAGAGGGGGGCAATACGAGCAGTACTTC	CASRGGQYEQYF
-	TRBJ2-7	TRBD2	TRBV6-5	TGTGCCAGCAGTTACTCGGCTAGCGGGAAATACGAGCAGTACTTC	CASSYSASGKYEQYF
-	TRBJ1-5	-	TRBV6-6	TGTGCCAGCAGTCCCCCTGGAGGGAATCAGCCCCAGCATTTT	CASSPPGGNQPQHF
once	TRBJ2-3	-	TRBV7-2	TGTGCCAGCAGCCCAGCCCCTACCGATACGCAGTATTTT	CASSPAPTDTQYF
-	TRBJ1-3	TRBD1	TRBV6-5	TGTGCCAGCTGGACAGGGCAGATGGGAAACACCATATATTTT	CASWTGQMGNTIYF
few	TRBJ2-1	-	TRBV4-2	TGTGCCAGCAGCCCGGGGTCGCAAGCTTTTGGTGAGCAGTTCTTC	CASSPGSQAFGEQFF
-	TRBJ2-6	TRBD1	TRBV4-2	TGTGCCAGCAGCCAAGATAGACAGGGATTTTTTATTGCTGGGGCCAACGTCCTGACTTTC	CASSQDRQGFFIAGANVLTF
-	TRBJ1-6	-	TRBV4-1	TGCGCCAGCAGCCAAGACGCGGCAGCTAATTCACCCCTCCACTTT	CASSQDAAANSPLHF
-	TRBJ2-2	-	TRBV29-1	TGCAGCGTTGAGAACACCGGGGAGCTGTTTTTT	CSVENTGELFF
once	TRBJ2-3	-	TRBV6-5	TGTGCCAGCAGTTACTCGTCCAGCACAGATACGCAGTATTTT	CASSYSSSTDTQYF
once	TRBJ2-7	-	TRBV30	TGTGCCTGGGGACATCACTACGAGCAGTACTTC	CAWGHHYEQYF
-	TRBJ1-5	-	TRBV9	TGTGCCAGCAGCGTAGGAAGGGGGGATCAGCCCCAGCATTTT	CASSVGRGDQPQHF
-	TRBJ1-5	-	TRBV30	TGTGCCTGGAATCTGGTAGGGCGCAATCAGCCCCAGCATTTT	CAWNLVGRNQPQHF
-	TRBJ2-1	-	TRBV4-3	TGCGCCAGCAGCCAAGGGGGGCTCGACTCCTACAATGAGCAGTTCTTC	CASSQGGLDSYNEQFF
-	TRBJ2-3	TRBD1	TRBV28	TGTGCCAGCAGATTTGAATATCGGGACAGGGGCGATACGCAGTATTTT	CASRFEYRDRGDTQYF
-	TRBJ2-3	-	TRBV2	TGTGCCAGCATCAGGGAAATTAACCCAGATACGCAGTATTTT	CASIREINPDTQYF
-	TRBJ2-7	TRBD1	TRBV7-9	TGTGCCAGCAGCCTCGGGACAGGGGCCGCGAGCTACGAGCAGTACTTC	CASSLGTGAASYEQYF